These 10 T cell receptor beta chains originate from one sample sequenced in a study of cytomegalovirus exposure and HLA in healthy donors. Use of 60 Vbeta and 13 Jbeta primers characterized the PCR. Produced via immunoSEQ multiplex PCR; TCRdb's table is partial and in-frame only. This table holds just over 60,000 clones. Input material: PBMCs. These receptors all come from a man aged 25-40 years in good health and CMV-seropositive.

This rearrangement joins TRBV15 to TRBJ2-5, with 9 bases identical to TRBD2. The germline V gene encodes CDR1 LNHNV and CDR2 YYDKDF (reference sequence). The CDR3 sequence is 14 residues long. Germline trimming cut 1 base from V and 3 bases from J; bases unmatched to any gene: 0. CDR3 residues: CATSRGLAEETQYF. As DNA, the CDR3 is TGTGCCACCAGCAGAGGACTAGCGGAAGAGACCCAGTACTTC. Complete variable domain (other parts from reference TRBV15 and TRBJ2-5): DAMVIQNPRYQVTQFGKPVTLSCSQTLNHNVMYWYQQKSSQAPKLLFHYYDKDFNNEADTPDNFQSRRPNTSFCFLDIRSPGLGDTAMYLCATSRGLAEETQYFGPGTRLLVL.

The chain is built from TRBV6-6 and TRBJ2-5, with TRBD2 matching 10 bases. The length of the CDR3 is 15 residues. V shed 4 bases, J shed 4 bases, and the junction held 6 bases outside the gene matches. Germline values: CDR1 MNHNY, CDR2 SVGAGI (reference sequence). Written as DNA, the CDR3 is TGTGCCAGCAGTTCTCCAGCGGGAGGGACAGAGACCCAGTACTTC. Translating it yields CASSSPAGGTETQYF.

This chain links TRBV4-1 with TRBJ2-7; 9 bases map to TRBD1. CDR1 MGHRA and CDR2 YSYEKL come from the germline V gene. With V trimmed by 3 bases and J by 4 bases, 10 bases remained unmatched. CDR3 length equals 16 residues. CDR3 in DNA: TGCGCCAGCAGCCAGCATTCCGGGACAGGGTCTTACGAGCAGTACTTC. Translated, it gives CASSQHSGTGSYEQYF.

V is TRBV5-8 and J is TRBJ2-7; 7 bases map to TRBD1. The length of the CDR3 is 19 residues. V gave up 0 bases and J gave up 0 bases; unmatched junction bases: 15. In germline, CDR1 is SGHTS, CDR2 YDEGEE. CDR3 nucleotide sequence: TGTGCCAGCAGCTTGGCCGGGTCTGAGGGACAGTCGGCCTCCTACGAGCAGTACTTC. Protein sequence: CASSLAGSEGQSASYEQYF.

This rearrangement joins TRBV4-1 to TRBJ2-1; 10 nucleotides agree with TRBD2. The trim removed 3 bases at V and 5 bases at J, leaving 10 bases unmatched. This CDR3 region has 17 residues. CDR1 and CDR2 from the germline V gene are MGHRA and YSYEKL. The CDR3 protein is CASSQATSGSADNEQFF. The CDR3 DNA reads TGCGCCAGCAGCCAGGCGACTAGCGGGTCTGCCGACAATGAGCAGTTCTTC.

This chain links TRBV9 with TRBJ2-5, with TRBD1 matching over 7 bases. Germline trimming cut 4 bases from V and 1 base from J; bases unmatched to any gene: 4. CDR1 SGDLS and CDR2 YYNGEE come from the germline V gene. CDR3 length: 14 residues. The CDR3 bases are TGTGCCAGCAGCATCGGGACAGCCCAAGAGACCCAGTACTTC. Its translation is CASSIGTAQETQYF. Complete variable domain (other parts from reference TRBV9 and TRBJ2-5): DSGVTQTPKHLITATGQRVTLRCSPRSGDLSVYWYQQSLDQGLQFLIQYYNGEERAKGNILERFSAQQFPDLHSELNLSSLELGDSALYFCASSIGTAQETQYFGPGTRLLVL.

The rearrangement joins TRBV12-5 to TRBJ2-7, with D possibly matching TRBD1 (6 bases). The CDR3 runs to 14 residues. Germline V CDR1 and CDR2: LGHNT, FRNRAP. With 6 bases removed from V and 4 bases from J, the gap between germline ends came to 16 bases. Written as DNA, the CDR3 is TGTGCTAGTGGCCTGGGACAACAGTTTTACGAGCAGTACTTC. Protein sequence: CASGLGQQFYEQYF. Based on the CDR3 plus reference TRBV12-5 and TRBJ2-7, the full variable domain is DARVTQTPRHKVTEMGQEVTMRCQPILGHNTVFWYRQTMMQGLELLAYFRNRAPLDDSGMPKDRFSAEMPDATLATLKIQPSEPRDSAVYFCASGLGQQFYEQYFGPGTRLTVT.

This rearrangement joins TRBV13 to TRBJ2-7, with 7 bases aligning to TRBD1. This CDR3 has 16 amino acids. Germline V gives CDR1 PRHDT, CDR2 FYEKMQ (reference sequence). Losses at the gene ends were 1 base for V and 0 bases for J; bases not matched to a gene: 6. The CDR3 loop is CASSLEGTDLSYEQYF. The CDR3 nucleotides read TGTGCCAGCAGCTTAGAAGGGACAGACCTCTCCTACGAGCAGTACTTC.

The genes are TRBV29-1 and TRBJ2-7; D is possibly TRBD1 (6 bases). The CDR3 sequence is 15 residues long. Germline-derived CDR1 and CDR2 are SQVTM and ANQGSEA. With 4 bases removed from V and 0 bases from J, the gap between germline ends came to 16 bases. The CDR3 DNA sequence: TGCAGCGTTGGGGCCGGGACAACTAGCTCCTACGAGCAGTACTTC. Amino acid sequence: CSVGAGTTSSYEQYF.

The chain is built from TRBV6-1 and TRBJ2-2; 11 bases match TRBD2. The ends lost 7 bases at V and 5 bases at J; junction bases unmatched: 3. This CDR3 region has 14 residues. Germline assignment: CDR1 MNHNS and CDR2 SASEGT. Written as DNA, the CDR3 is TGTGCCAGCATCACTAGCGGGAGTACCGGGGAGCTGTTTTTT. Translated, it gives CASITSGSTGELFF.